This entry describes one T cell receptor (beta chain). The sample originates from a study of shared clonotypes between healthy human individuals. Evenly divided among several immunoSEQ plates was the genomic DNA of each subset. Repertoires were generated with immunoSEQ multiplex PCR, while TCRdb's copy carries only in-frame clones and drops some. The table records about 980,000 clones, about 80% of them present only once. Naive CD45RA+ and memory CD45RA-negative subsets were split from CD4+ cells. Germline values: CDR1 SQVTM, CDR2 ANQGSEA. The V segment lost 7 bases and the J segment 2 bases; nucleotides outside the gene matches: 8. The CDR3 length is 14 residues.

The chain has TRBV29-1 and TRBJ1-2; 9 nucleotides align to TRBD1. Sequenced: memory CD4+ T cells sorted from blood. Subset of the sample: CD45RA-negative fraction. This receptor was taken from a man aged 18 to 30 in good health. The CDR3 DNA follows: TGCAGCGCCCGTCCCGGGACAGGGAACTATGGCTACACCTTC. Translated: CSARPGTGNYGYTF. The whole variable domain, remainder taken from reference TRBV29-1 and TRBJ1-2, is SAVISQKPSRDICQRGTSLTIQCQVDSQVTMMFWYRQQPGQSLTLIATANQGSEATYESGFVIDKFPISRPNLTFSTLTVSNMSPEDSSIYLCSARPGTGNYGYTFGSGTRLTVV.